A selection of T cell receptor beta chains follows, all from one sample in a study of shared clonotypes between healthy human individuals. The method was immunoSEQ multiplex PCR; TCRdb's version includes in-frame clones alone and lacks a portion of them. The sample has 650,000 to 800,000 clones; 72% are singletons. The sequenced sample was memory CD4+ T cells sorted from blood. The receptors were gathered from a woman aged 25-40 years in good health. Both conserved end residues are part of each CDR3.

TRBJ2-7 | TRBV28 | CASSSYLRDRNSYEQYF
TRBJ2-1 | TRBV6-8 | CASSYKRQGSYNEQFF
TRBJ1-1 | TRBV29-1 | CSGGEGNTEAFF
TRBJ1-2 | TRBV4-1 | CASSQVYAANYGYTF
TRBJ2-3 | TRBV10-2 | CASRRTVSTDTQYF
TRBJ2-3 | TRBV6-1 | CASIYQGATDTQYF
TRBJ2-3 | TRBV19 | CASIQSGGTDTQYF
TRBJ2-5 | TRBV11-1 | CASSSSPTGPWETQYF
TRBJ2-7 | TRBV28 | CASNSRSGGNYEQYF
TRBJ2-2 | TRBV29-1 | CSVQREVGGELFF
TRBJ1-1 | TRBV6-5 | CASSYNRENTEAFF
TRBJ1-2 | TRBV5-8 | CASSSRGNYGYTF
TRBJ2-1 | TRBV6-4 | CASRVTSGSYNEQFF
TRBJ1-6 | TRBV6-5 | CASSQSGGQNSPLHF
TRBJ1-5 | TRBV18 | CASSPGVRSQPQHF
TRBJ1-1 | TRBV11-2 | CASSLGPGMNTEAFF
TRBJ2-7 | TRBV28 | CASSPDRTQYF
TRBJ1-2 | TRBV6-5 | CASSRVSTYGYTF
TRBJ1-5 | TRBV4-1 | CASSQDDGNQPQHF
TRBJ2-1 | TRBV6-6 | CASSYGTSGGKQFF
TRBJ1-5 | TRBV29-1 | CSARSTGADQPQHF
TRBJ2-1 | TRBV4-1 | CASSHPLWRYEQFF
TRBJ2-3 | TRBV4-1 | CASSSSGSRTDTQYF
TRBJ1-1 | TRBV4-1 | CASSLSTGNRISEAFF
TRBJ2-4 | TRBV11-3 | CASRSGAESKNIQYF
TRBJ1-1 | TRBV28 | CASTGITEAFF
TRBJ2-1 | TRBV7-3 | CASSRLAGGRNEQFF
TRBJ1-5 | TRBV30 | CAWSLAENQPQHF
TRBJ2-5 | TRBV25-1 | CASSDIRTQYF
TRBJ1-1 | TRBV5-1 | CASSLARMNTEAFF
TRBJ2-3 | TRBV30 | CAWAISGRTDTQYF
TRBJ2-2 | TRBV7-9 | CASSLEGTNTGELFF
TRBJ2-3 | TRBV7-9 | CASSFQGTDTQYF
TRBJ1-2 | TRBV19 | CASSNSLTYGYTF
TRBJ2-7 | TRBV6-5 | CASSIERQATYEQYF
TRBJ1-1 | TRBV5-5 | CASSFQGTLNTEAFF
TRBJ2-7 | TRBV2 | CASRTRGGGSSYEQYF
TRBJ2-7 | TRBV5-6 | CASSLGPGGTGEQYF
TRBJ2-5 | TRBV18 | CASSPHSQETQYF
TRBJ2-2 | TRBV2 | CASSRGGWGTGELFF
TRBJ2-1 | TRBV18 | CASSPQGSPTSNEQFF
TRBJ1-2 | TRBV11-2 | CASSLNSGFGYTF